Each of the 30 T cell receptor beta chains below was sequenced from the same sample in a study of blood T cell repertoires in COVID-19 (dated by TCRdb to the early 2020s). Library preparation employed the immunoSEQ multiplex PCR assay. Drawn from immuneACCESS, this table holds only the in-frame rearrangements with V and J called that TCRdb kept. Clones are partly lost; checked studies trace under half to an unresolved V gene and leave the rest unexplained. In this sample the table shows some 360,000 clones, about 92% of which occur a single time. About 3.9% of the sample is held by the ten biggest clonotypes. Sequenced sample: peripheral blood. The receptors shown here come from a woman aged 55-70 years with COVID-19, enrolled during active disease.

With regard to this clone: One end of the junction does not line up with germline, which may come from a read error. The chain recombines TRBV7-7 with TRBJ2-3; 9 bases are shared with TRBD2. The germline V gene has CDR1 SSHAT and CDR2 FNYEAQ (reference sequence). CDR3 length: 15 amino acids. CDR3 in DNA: TGTGCTAGCAGCTTAGGGGCGGGGGGGCCGAGTACGCAGTATTTT. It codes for CASSLGAGGPSTQYF.

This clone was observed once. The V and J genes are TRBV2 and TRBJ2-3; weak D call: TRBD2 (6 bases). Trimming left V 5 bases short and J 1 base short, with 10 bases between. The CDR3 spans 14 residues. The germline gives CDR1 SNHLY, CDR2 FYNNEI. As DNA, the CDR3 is TGTGCCAGCAGTATAACTAGCCGCACAGATACGCAGTATTTT. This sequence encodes CASSITSRTDTQYF. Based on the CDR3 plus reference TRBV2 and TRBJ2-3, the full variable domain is EPEVTQTPSHQVTQMGQEVILRCVPISNHLYFYWYRQILGQKVEFLVSFYNNEISEKSEIFDDQFSVERPDGSNFTLKIRSTKLEDSAMYFCASSITSRTDTQYFGPGTRLTVL.

The CDR3 DNA follows: TGTGCCAGCAGGCTAACTAGCGGGGGGGCCCCCGGGGAGCTGTTTTTT. As protein: CASRLTSGGAPGELFF. The J gene is TRBJ2-2, the V gene TRBV2, with TRBD2 identical over 13 bases. After removal of 6 bases from V and 6 bases from J, the junction contained 7 bases not matched to a gene. Looked up from germline, CDR1 is SNHLY and CDR2 is FYNNEI. The CDR3 has 16 amino acids.

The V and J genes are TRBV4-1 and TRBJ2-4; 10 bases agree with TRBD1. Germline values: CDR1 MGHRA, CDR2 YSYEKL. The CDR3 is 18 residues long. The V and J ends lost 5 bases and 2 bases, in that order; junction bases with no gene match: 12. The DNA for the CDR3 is TGCGCCAGCAGCGAGGACAGGGGGGAGATCTATACCAAAAACATTCAGTACTTC. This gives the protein CASSEDRGEIYTKNIQYF.

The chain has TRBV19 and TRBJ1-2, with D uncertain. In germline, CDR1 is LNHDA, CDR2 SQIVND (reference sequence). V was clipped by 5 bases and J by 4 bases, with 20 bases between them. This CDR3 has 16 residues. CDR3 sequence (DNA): TGTGCCAGTAGTTGGGCAGGAACCTCCCATGGCTATGGCTACACCTTC. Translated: CASSWAGTSHGYGYTF.

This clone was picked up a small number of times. CDR3 sequence reads: CASSEGVYGYTF. DNA of the CDR3: TGCGCCAGCAGCGAAGGGGTTTATGGCTACACCTTC. The chain recombines TRBV5-1 with TRBJ1-2; possible D gene TRBD1, 5 bases. Germline V CDR1 and CDR2: SGHRS, YFSETQ. V was pared by 4 bases and J by 5 bases, with 9 bases between. The CDR3 loop spans 12 amino acids.

The CDR3 nucleotides are TGTGCCAGCAGTTTAGGGGCGAGGGGCTACACCTTC. As protein: CASSLGARGYTF. The V gene is TRBV28, the J gene TRBJ1-2; possible D gene TRBD1, 5 bases. Germline CDR1 and CDR2: MDHEN and SYDVKM. There are 12 residues in the CDR3. V was shortened by 2 bases and J by 8 bases, with 9 bases between the two germline ends.

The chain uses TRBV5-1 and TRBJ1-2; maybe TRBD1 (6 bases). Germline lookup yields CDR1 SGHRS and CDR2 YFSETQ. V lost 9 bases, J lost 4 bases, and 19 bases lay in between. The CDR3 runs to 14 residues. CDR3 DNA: TGCGCCACCTCGCCGGGGGGGGGCGCCTATGGCTACACCTTC. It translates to CATSPGGGAYGYTF.

The CDR3 sequence is CASSSEGLGNTIYF. The DNA for the CDR3 is TGTGCCAGTAGTTCAGAGGGCCTTGGAAACACCATATATTTT. The chain combines TRBV19 with TRBJ1-3, with D uncertain. The ends were cut back, 5 bases at V and 3 bases at J, with 11 bases in the middle. CDR3 size: 14 residues. Germline V gene sequence: CDR1 LNHDA, CDR2 SQIVND (reference sequence). The whole variable domain, filled in from reference TRBV19 and TRBJ1-3, reads DGGITQSPKYLFRKEGQNVTLSCEQNLNHDAMYWYRQDPGQGLRLIYYSQIVNDFQKGDIAEGYSVSREKKESFPLTVTSAQKNPTAFYLCASSSEGLGNTIYFGEGSWLTVV.

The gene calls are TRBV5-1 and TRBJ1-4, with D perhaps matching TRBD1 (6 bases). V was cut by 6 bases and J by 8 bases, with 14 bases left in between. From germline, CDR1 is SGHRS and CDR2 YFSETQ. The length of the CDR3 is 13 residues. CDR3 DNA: TGCGCCAGCACTACAGGGCTCTCCGAAAAACTGTTTTTT. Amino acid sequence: CASTTGLSEKLFF.

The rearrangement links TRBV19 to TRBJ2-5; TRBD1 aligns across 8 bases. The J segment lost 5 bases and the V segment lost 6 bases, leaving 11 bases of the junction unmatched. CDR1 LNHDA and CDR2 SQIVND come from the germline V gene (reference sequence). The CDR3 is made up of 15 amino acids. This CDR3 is CASRLTGVGMETQYF. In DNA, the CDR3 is TGTGCCAGTAGGCTGACAGGGGTCGGTATGGAGACCCAGTACTTC.

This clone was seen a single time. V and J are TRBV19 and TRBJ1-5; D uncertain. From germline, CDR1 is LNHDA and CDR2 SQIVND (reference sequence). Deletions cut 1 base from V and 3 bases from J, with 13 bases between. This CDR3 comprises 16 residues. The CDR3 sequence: CASSIGLGRSNQPQHF. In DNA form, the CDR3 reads TGTGCCAGTAGTATAGGCCTTGGCAGATCCAATCAGCCCCAGCATTTT.

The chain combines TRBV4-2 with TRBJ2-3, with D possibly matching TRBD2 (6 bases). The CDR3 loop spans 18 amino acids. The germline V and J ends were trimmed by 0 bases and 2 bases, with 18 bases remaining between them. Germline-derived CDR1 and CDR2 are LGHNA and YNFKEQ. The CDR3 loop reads CASSQDQAGGANTDTQYF. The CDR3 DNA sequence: TGTGCCAGCAGCCAAGATCAAGCGGGCGGGGCTAACACAGATACGCAGTATTTT.

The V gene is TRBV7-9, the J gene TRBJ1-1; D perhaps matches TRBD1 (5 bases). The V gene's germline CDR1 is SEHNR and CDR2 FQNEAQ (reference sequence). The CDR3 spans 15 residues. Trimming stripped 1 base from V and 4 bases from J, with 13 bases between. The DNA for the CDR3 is TGTGCCAGCAGCTTAGATGGGGCTAGGGGCACTGAAGCTTTCTTT. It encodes CASSLDGARGTEAFF.

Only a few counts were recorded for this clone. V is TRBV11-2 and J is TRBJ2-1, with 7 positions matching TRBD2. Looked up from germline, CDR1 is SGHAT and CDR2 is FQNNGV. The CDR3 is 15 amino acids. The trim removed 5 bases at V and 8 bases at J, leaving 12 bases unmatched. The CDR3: CASSETTSPSDEQFF. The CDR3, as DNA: TGTGCCAGCAGCGAGACGACTAGCCCTTCGGATGAGCAGTTCTTC.

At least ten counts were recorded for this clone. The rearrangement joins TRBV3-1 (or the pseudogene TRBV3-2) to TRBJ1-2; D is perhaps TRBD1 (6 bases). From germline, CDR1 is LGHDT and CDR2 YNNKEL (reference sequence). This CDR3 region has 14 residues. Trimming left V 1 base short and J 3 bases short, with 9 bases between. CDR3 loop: CASSQVGGDYGYTF. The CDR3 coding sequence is TGTGCCAGCAGCCAAGTAGGGGGAGACTATGGCTACACCTTC.

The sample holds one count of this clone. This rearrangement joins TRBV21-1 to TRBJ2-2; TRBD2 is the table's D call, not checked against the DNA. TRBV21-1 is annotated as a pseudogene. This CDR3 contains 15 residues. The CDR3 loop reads CASPQAGGYNGELFF. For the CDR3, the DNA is TGTGCCAGCCCGCAAGCGGGGGGGTATAACGGGGAGCTGTTTTTT.

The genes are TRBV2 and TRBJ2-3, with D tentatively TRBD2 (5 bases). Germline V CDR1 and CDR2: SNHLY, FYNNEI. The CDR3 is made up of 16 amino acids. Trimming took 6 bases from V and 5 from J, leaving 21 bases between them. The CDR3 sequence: CASRGPADFPEDTQYF. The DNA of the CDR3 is TGTGCCAGCAGAGGCCCAGCGGACTTTCCGGAAGATACGCAGTATTTT.

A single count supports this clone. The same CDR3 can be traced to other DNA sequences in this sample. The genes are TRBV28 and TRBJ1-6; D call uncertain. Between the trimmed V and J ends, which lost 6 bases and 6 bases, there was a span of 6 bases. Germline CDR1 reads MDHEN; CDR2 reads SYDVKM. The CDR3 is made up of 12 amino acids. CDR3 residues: CASSSVNSPLHF. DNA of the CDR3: TGTGCCAGCAGCTCAGTTAATTCACCCCTCCACTTT.

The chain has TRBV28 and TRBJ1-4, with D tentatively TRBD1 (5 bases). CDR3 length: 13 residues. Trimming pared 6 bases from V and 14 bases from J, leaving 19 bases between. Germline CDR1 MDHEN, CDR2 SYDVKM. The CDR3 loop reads CASSLLQGRRLFF. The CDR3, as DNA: TGTGCCAGCAGCTTGCTCCAGGGTCGTAGGCTGTTTTTT. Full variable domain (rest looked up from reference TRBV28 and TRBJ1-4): DVKVTQSSRYLVKRTGEKVFLECVQDMDHENMFWYRQDPGLGLRLIYFSYDVKMKEKGDIPEGYSVSREKKERFSLILESASTNQTSMYLCASSLLQGRRLFFGSGTQLSVL.

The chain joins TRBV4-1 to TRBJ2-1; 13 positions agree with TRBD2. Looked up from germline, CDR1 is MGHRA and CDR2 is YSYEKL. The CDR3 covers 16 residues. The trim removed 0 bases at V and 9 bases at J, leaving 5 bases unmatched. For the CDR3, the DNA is TGCGCCAGCAGCCAAGAGGGACTAGCGGGGAAAGTTGAGCAGTTCTTC. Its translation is CASSQEGLAGKVEQFF.

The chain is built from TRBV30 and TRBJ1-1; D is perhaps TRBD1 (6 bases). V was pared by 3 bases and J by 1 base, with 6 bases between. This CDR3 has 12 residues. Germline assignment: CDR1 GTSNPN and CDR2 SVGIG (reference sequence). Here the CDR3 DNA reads TGTGCCTGGAGACAGGGGAACACTGAAGCTTTCTTT. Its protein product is CAWRQGNTEAFF.

The CDR3 loop reads CASRTRGSYEQYF. The CDR3 coding sequence is TGCGCCAGCAGGACAAGGGGCTCCTACGAGCAGTACTTC. This sequence joins TRBV5-1 and TRBJ2-7; D perhaps matches TRBD1 (5 bases). This CDR3 is built from 13 residues. Germline CDR1 SGHRS, CDR2 YFSETQ. Trimming took 5 bases from V and 0 from J, leaving 9 bases between them.

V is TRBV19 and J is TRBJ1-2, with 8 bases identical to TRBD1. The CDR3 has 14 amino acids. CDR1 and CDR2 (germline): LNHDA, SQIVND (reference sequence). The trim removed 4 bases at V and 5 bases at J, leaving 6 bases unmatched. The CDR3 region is CASSSRGPPYGYTF. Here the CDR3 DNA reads TGTGCCAGTAGTAGCAGGGGGCCGCCGTATGGCTACACCTTC.

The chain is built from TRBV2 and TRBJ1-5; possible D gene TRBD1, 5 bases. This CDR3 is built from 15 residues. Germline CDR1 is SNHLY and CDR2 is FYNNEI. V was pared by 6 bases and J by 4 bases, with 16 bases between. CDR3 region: CASRADRGRNQPQHF. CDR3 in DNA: TGTGCCAGCAGAGCCGACAGAGGACGAAATCAGCCCCAGCATTTT.

CDR3 in amino acids: CASSPIDRDNGGYTF. The CDR3 nucleotides are TGTGCCAGCTCACCAATAGACAGGGATAACGGTGGCTACACCTTC. The V call is TRBV18, the J call TRBJ1-2; 7 nucleotides match TRBD1. Trimming removed 2 bases from V and 7 bases from J; junction bases left unmatched: 10. From germline, CDR1 is KGHSH and CDR2 LQKENI. The CDR3 is 15 amino acids.

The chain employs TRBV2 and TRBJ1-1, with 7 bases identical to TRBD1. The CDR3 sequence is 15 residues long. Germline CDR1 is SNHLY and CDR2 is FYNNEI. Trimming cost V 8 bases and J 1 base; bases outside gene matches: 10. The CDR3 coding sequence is TGTGCCAGCGTGAGACAGGGATCTACGAACACTGAAGCTTTCTTT. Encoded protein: CASVRQGSTNTEAFF.

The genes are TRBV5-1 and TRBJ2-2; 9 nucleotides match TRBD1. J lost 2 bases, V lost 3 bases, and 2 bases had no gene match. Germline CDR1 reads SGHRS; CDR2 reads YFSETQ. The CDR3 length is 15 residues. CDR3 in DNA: TGCGCCAGCAGCTCACAGGGGGCAAACACCGGGGAGCTGTTTTTT. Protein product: CASSSQGANTGELFF.

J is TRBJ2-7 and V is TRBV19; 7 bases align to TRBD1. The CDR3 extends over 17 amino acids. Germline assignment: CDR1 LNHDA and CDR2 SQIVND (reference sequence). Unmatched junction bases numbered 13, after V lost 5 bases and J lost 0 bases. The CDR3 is CASSPTPRDSLSYEQYF. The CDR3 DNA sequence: TGTGCCAGTAGTCCTACCCCTAGGGACAGCCTCTCCTACGAGCAGTACTTC. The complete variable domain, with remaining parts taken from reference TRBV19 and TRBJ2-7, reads DGGITQSPKYLFRKEGQNVTLSCEQNLNHDAMYWYRQDPGQGLRLIYYSQIVNDFQKGDIAEGYSVSREKKESFPLTVTSAQKNPTAFYLCASSPTPRDSLSYEQYFGPGTRLTVT.

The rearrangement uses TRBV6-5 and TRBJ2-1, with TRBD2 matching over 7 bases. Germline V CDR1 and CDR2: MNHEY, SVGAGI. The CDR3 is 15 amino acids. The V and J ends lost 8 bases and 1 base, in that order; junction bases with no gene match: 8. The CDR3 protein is CASWRGSGSYNEQFF. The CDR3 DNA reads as TGTGCCAGCTGGCGGGGGTCCGGGTCCTACAATGAGCAGTTCTTC.